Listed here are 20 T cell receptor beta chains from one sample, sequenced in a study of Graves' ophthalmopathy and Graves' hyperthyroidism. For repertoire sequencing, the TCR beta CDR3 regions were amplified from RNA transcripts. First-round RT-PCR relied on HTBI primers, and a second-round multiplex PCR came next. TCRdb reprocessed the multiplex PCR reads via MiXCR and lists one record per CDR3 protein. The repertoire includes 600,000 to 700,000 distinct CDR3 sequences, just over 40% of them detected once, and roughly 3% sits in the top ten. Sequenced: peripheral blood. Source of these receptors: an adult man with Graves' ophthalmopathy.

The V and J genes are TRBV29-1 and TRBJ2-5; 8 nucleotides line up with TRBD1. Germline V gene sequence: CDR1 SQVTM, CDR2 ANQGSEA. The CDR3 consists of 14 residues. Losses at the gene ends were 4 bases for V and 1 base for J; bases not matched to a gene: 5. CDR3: CSVGGTGPQETQYF. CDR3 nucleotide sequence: TGCAGCGTTGGGGGGACAGGCCCCCAAGAGACCCAGTACTTC. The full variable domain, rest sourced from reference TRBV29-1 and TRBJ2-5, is SAVISQKPSRDICQRGTSLTIQCQVDSQVTMMFWYRQQPGQSLTLIATANQGSEATYESGFVIDKFPISRPNLTFSTLTVSNMSPEDSSIYLCSVGGTGPQETQYFGPGTRLLVL.

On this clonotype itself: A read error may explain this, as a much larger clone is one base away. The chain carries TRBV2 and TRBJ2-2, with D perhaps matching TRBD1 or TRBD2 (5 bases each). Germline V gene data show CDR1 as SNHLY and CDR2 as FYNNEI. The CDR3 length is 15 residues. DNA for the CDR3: TGTGCCAGCGGGACGGGAAAGATTAGTACCGGGAAGCTGTTTTTT. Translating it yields CASGTGKISTGKLFF.

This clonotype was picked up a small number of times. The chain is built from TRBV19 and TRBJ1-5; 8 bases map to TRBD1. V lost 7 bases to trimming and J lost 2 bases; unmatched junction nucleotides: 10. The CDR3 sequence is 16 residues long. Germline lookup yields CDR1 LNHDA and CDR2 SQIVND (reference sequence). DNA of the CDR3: TGTGCCAGTACTCATATGCAGGGGGCGGGCAATCAGCCCCAGCATTTT. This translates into CASTHMQGAGNQPQHF. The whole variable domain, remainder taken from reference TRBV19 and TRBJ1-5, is DGGITQSPKYLFRKEGQNVTLSCEQNLNHDAMYWYRQDPGQGLRLIYYSQIVNDFQKGDIAEGYSVSREKKESFPLTVTSAQKNPTAFYLCASTHMQGAGNQPQHFGDGTRLSIL.

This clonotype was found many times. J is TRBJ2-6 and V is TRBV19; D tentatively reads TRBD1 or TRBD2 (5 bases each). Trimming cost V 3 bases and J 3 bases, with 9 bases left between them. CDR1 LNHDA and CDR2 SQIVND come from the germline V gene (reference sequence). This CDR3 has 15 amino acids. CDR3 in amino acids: CASSILGDGANVLTF. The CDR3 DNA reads TGTGCCAGTAGTATTTTGGGGGATGGGGCCAACGTCCTGACTTTC.

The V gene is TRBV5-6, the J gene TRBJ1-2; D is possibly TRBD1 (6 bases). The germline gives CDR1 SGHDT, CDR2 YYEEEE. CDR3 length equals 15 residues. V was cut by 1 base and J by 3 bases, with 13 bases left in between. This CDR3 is CASSLWTVKYYGYTF. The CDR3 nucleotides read TGTGCCAGCAGCTTGTGGACAGTTAAATACTATGGCTACACCTTC.

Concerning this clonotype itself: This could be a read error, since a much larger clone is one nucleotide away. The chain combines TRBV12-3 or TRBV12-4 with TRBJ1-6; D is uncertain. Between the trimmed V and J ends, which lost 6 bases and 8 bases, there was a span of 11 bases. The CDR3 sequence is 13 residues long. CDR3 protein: CASSREGYSPLHF. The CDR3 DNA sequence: TGTGCCAGCAGCCGAGAGGGTTATTCACCCCTCCACTTT.

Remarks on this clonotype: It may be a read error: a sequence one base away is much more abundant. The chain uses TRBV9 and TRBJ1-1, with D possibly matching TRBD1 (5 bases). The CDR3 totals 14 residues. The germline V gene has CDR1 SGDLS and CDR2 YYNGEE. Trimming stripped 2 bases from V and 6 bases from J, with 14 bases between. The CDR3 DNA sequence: TGTGCCAGCAGCGTCGGGACCTGGGATGCTGAAGCTTTCTTT. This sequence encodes CASSVGTWDAEAFF. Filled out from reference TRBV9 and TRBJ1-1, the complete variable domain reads DSGVTQTPKHLITATGQRVTLRCSPRSGDLSVYWYQQSLDQGLQFLIQYYNGEERAKGNILERFSAQQFPDLHSELNLSSLELGDSALYFCASSVGTWDAEAFFGQGTRLTVV.

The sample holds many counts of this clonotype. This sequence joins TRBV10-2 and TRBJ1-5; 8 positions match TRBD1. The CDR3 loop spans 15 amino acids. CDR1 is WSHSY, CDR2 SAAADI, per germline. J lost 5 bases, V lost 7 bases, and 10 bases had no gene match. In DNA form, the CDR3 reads TGCGCCAGCATGATCGGACAGGGAGGCGATCAGCCCCAGCATTTT. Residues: CASMIGQGGDQPQHF.

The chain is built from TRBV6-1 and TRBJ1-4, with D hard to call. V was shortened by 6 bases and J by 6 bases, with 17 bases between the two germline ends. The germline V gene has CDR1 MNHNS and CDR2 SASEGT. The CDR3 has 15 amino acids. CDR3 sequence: CASSRTEGSDEKLFF. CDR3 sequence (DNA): TGTGCCAGCAGCAGAACCGAGGGATCAGATGAAAAACTGTTTTTT.

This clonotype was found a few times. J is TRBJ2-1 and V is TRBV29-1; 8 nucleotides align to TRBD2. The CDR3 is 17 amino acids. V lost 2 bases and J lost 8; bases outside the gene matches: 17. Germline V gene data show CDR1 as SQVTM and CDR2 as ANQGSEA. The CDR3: CSVERASAGVWLDEQFF. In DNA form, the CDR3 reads TGCAGCGTTGAAAGGGCGTCAGCGGGAGTATGGTTGGATGAGCAGTTCTTC.

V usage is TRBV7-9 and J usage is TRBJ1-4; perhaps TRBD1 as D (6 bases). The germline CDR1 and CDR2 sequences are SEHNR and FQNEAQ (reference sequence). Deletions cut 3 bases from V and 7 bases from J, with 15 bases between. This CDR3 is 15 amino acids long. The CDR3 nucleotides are TGTGCCAGCAGCTTTAACAGGGCTATTGCTGAAAAACTGTTTTTT. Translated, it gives CASSFNRAIAEKLFF.

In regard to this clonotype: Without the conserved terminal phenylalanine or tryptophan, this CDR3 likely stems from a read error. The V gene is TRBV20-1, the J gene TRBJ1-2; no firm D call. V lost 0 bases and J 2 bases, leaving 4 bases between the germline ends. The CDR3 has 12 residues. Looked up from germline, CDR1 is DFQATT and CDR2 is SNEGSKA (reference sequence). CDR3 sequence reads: CSAREKNYGYTL. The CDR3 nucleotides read TGCAGTGCTAGAGAAAAAAACTATGGCTACACCCTC.

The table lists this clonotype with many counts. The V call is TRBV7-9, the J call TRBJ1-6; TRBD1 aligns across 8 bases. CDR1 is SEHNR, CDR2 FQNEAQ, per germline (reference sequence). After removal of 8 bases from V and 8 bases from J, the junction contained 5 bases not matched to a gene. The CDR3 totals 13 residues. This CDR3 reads CASLGTGDSPLHF. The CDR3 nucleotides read TGTGCCAGCCTCGGGACAGGCGATTCACCCCTCCACTTT.

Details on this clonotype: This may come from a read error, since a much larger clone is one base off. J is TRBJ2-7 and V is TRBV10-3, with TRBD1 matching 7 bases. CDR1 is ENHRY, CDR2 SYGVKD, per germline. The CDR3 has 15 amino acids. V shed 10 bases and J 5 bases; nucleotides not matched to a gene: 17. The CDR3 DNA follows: TGTGCCACCAGGGGGTCACAGGTTTATTCCCACGAGCAGTACTTC. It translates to CATRGSQVYSHEQYF.

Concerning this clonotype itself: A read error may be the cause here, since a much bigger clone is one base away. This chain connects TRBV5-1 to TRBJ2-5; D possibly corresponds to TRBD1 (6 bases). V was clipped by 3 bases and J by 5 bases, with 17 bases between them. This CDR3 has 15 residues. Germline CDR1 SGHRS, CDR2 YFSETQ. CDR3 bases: TGCGCCAGCAGCTACGGAGACAGGTGGAGGGAGACCCAGTACTTC. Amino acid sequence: CASSYGDRWRETQYF.

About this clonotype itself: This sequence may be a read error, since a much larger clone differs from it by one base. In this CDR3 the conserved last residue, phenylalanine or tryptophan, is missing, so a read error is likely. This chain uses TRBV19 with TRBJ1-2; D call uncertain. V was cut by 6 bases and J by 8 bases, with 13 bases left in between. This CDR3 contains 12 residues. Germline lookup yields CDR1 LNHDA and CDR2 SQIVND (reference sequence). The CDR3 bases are TGTGCCAGTAGCCCTGAGTCTAGCGGCTACACCCTC. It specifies CASSPESSGYTL.

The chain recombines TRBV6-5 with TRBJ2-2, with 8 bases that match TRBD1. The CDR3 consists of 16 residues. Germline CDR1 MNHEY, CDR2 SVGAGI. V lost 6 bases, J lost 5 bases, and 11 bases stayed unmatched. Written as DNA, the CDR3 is TGTGCCAGCAGATCTCTGCCGGGACAGGTTACCGGGGAGCTGTTTTTT. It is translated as CASRSLPGQVTGELFF.

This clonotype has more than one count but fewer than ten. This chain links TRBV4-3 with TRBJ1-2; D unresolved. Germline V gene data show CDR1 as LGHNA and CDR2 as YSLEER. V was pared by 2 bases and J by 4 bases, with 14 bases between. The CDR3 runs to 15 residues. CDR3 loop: CASSQPGGRAYGYTF. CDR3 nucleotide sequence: TGCGCCAGCAGCCAACCCGGAGGCAGAGCCTATGGCTACACCTTC.

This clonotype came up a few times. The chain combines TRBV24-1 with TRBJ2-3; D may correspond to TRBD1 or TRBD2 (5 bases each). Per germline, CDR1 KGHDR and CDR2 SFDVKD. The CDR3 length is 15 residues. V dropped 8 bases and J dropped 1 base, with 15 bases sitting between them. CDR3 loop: CATNTGAQGTDTQYF. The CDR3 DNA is TGTGCCACCAATACCGGGGCCCAAGGCACAGATACGCAGTATTTT.

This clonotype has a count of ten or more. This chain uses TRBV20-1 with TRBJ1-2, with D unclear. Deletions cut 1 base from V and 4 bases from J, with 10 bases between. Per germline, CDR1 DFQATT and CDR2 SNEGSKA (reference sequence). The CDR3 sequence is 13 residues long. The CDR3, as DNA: TGCAGTGCTAGAGTTCAGCAACCCTATGGCTACACCTTC. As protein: CSARVQQPYGYTF.